A selection of T cell receptor beta chains follows, all from one sample in a study of blood T cell repertoires in COVID-19. Only in-frame clones appear in the TCRdb table, and some are missing; sequencing was by immunoSEQ multiplex PCR. In the table there are roughly 100,000 clones, around four fifths of which are singletons. The sequenced material came from peripheral blood. These receptor sequences come from a human donor in a cohort sampled during active COVID-19. CDR3s include the opening cysteine and the closing phenylalanine or tryptophan. A D gene is named only where the DNA matches it firmly.

CDR3 protein: CASSIDVNRAVGTEAFF; D gene: NA; V gene: TRBV19; J gene: TRBJ1-1
CDR3 protein: CASKGGGYGYTF; D gene: NA; V gene: TRBV19; J gene: TRBJ1-2
CDR3 protein: CASSPGLAGGRNEQFF; D gene: TRBD2; V gene: TRBV3-1/TRBV3-2; J gene: TRBJ2-1
CDR3 protein: CASSLGDSGGVDTQYF; D gene: TRBD2; V gene: TRBV11-2; J gene: TRBJ2-3
CDR3 protein: CASSVEASGGNGGELFF; D gene: TRBD2; V gene: TRBV9; J gene: TRBJ2-2
CDR3 protein: CASSVGGTKNIQYF; D gene: NA; V gene: TRBV9; J gene: TRBJ2-4
CDR3 protein: CASSLVGKGDYEQYF; D gene: NA; V gene: TRBV5-4; J gene: TRBJ2-7
CDR3 protein: CASSPGGGSYEQYF; D gene: TRBD2; V gene: TRBV5-1; J gene: TRBJ2-7
CDR3 protein: CASSHRGDLSGYTF; D gene: NA; V gene: TRBV6-2/TRBV6-3; J gene: TRBJ1-2
CDR3 protein: CASSDRGRGVRPEAFF; D gene: TRBD1; V gene: TRBV5-1; J gene: TRBJ1-1
CDR3 protein: CASSVGLARETQYF; D gene: NA; V gene: TRBV9; J gene: TRBJ2-5
CDR3 protein: CASSLGGHLSPYEQYF; D gene: NA; V gene: TRBV5-1; J gene: TRBJ2-7
CDR3 protein: CASSIGQNNEQFF; D gene: NA; V gene: TRBV19; J gene: TRBJ2-1
CDR3 protein: CASSQDLRVETQYF; D gene: NA; V gene: TRBV4-2; J gene: TRBJ2-5
CDR3 protein: CASSLWRQGNSPLHF; D gene: TRBD1; V gene: TRBV5-5; J gene: TRBJ1-6
CDR3 protein: CASSGTATMNTEAFF; D gene: TRBD1; V gene: TRBV19; J gene: TRBJ1-1
CDR3 protein: CATPEEPLGANVLTF; D gene: NA; V gene: TRBV7-8; J gene: TRBJ2-6
CDR3 protein: CASSVGTSEGYTF; D gene: NA; V gene: TRBV9; J gene: TRBJ1-2
CDR3 protein: CASSSSDSYEQYF; D gene: NA; V gene: TRBV7-3; J gene: TRBJ2-7
CDR3 protein: CASSLSVGGAQNSPLHF; D gene: NA; V gene: TRBV27; J gene: TRBJ1-6
CDR3 protein: CAISDPGQDYNEQFF; D gene: TRBD1; V gene: TRBV10-3; J gene: TRBJ2-1
CDR3 protein: CASRSQPGTNYGYTF; D gene: NA; V gene: TRBV5-6; J gene: TRBJ1-2
CDR3 protein: CASSVRGHISGNTIYF; D gene: NA; V gene: TRBV2; J gene: TRBJ1-3
CDR3 protein: CASSQTLRDNQETQYF; D gene: NA; V gene: TRBV5-5; J gene: TRBJ2-5
CDR3 protein: CASSPLAGGNTGELFF; D gene: TRBD2; V gene: TRBV4-1; J gene: TRBJ2-2
CDR3 protein: CASSVRDRDYEQYF; D gene: TRBD1; V gene: TRBV14; J gene: TRBJ2-7
CDR3 protein: CASSQVGLAVYEQYF; D gene: NA; V gene: TRBV3-1/TRBV3-2; J gene: TRBJ2-7
CDR3 protein: CASSQLGGTEAFF; D gene: NA; V gene: TRBV3-1/TRBV3-2; J gene: TRBJ1-1
CDR3 protein: CASSFAGQGSEAFF; D gene: TRBD1; V gene: TRBV5-1; J gene: TRBJ1-1
CDR3 protein: CASRGTPYNEQFF; D gene: NA; V gene: TRBV25-1; J gene: TRBJ2-1
CDR3 protein: CASSLYTGVGGYTF; D gene: TRBD1; V gene: TRBV7-8; J gene: TRBJ1-2
CDR3 protein: CASAPVDRSMTEAFF; D gene: TRBD1; V gene: TRBV27; J gene: TRBJ1-1
CDR3 protein: CAWISYRAEVTEAFF; D gene: NA; V gene: TRBV30; J gene: TRBJ1-1
CDR3 protein: CASSLYEQYF; D gene: NA; V gene: TRBV6-5; J gene: TRBJ2-7
CDR3 protein: CASSLPRGPTGYGYTF; D gene: TRBD1; V gene: TRBV28; J gene: TRBJ1-2
CDR3 protein: CASSLDPGQGLTEAFF; D gene: TRBD1; V gene: TRBV27; J gene: TRBJ1-1
CDR3 protein: CASSPGTQGANVLTF; D gene: NA; V gene: TRBV6-5; J gene: TRBJ2-6
CDR3 protein: CAWSADRDRGSQHF; D gene: TRBD1; V gene: TRBV30; J gene: TRBJ1-5
CDR3 protein: CASSLSEDRLVSDGYTF; D gene: NA; V gene: TRBV27; J gene: TRBJ1-2
CDR3 protein: CASAPRDTDYGYTF; D gene: NA; V gene: TRBV25-1; J gene: TRBJ1-2
CDR3 protein: CASTLQGFPLDEQFF; D gene: NA; V gene: TRBV6-5; J gene: TRBJ2-1
CDR3 protein: CASSPGYNEQFF; D gene: NA; V gene: TRBV7-6; J gene: TRBJ2-1
CDR3 protein: CASSSRGGETQYF; D gene: NA; V gene: TRBV7-9; J gene: TRBJ2-5
CDR3 protein: CASSISGPATEAFF; D gene: NA; V gene: TRBV19; J gene: TRBJ1-1
CDR3 protein: CASSIDRALMAEQFF; D gene: TRBD1; V gene: TRBV19; J gene: TRBJ2-1
CDR3 protein: CASSQAGTDTQYF; D gene: NA; V gene: TRBV3-1/TRBV3-2; J gene: TRBJ2-3
CDR3 protein: CVSSLGANTEAFF; D gene: NA; V gene: TRBV12-3/TRBV12-4; J gene: TRBJ1-1
CDR3 protein: CASSSIGQGSYNEQFF; D gene: TRBD1; V gene: TRBV7-2; J gene: TRBJ2-1
CDR3 protein: CASSSLHRSLLNTEAFF; D gene: NA; V gene: TRBV11-2; J gene: TRBJ1-1
CDR3 protein: CASSLQGGYSPLHF; D gene: NA; V gene: TRBV11-2; J gene: TRBJ1-6
CDR3 protein: CASSQERQGAGYTF; D gene: TRBD1; V gene: TRBV4-3; J gene: TRBJ1-2
CDR3 protein: CATSPGGTPNEQFF; D gene: TRBD2; V gene: TRBV15; J gene: TRBJ2-1
CDR3 protein: CASSFGGREKLFF; D gene: NA; V gene: TRBV19; J gene: TRBJ1-4
CDR3 protein: CASSVGQGVVDEQYF; D gene: TRBD1; V gene: TRBV2; J gene: TRBJ2-7
CDR3 protein: CASSYIRSGEAFF; D gene: NA; V gene: TRBV6-5; J gene: TRBJ1-1
CDR3 protein: CAWIWGVSADTQYF; D gene: NA; V gene: TRBV30; J gene: TRBJ2-3
CDR3 protein: CASSEGGTVEAFF; D gene: NA; V gene: TRBV25-1; J gene: TRBJ1-1
CDR3 protein: CASSTLMGGSEQFF; D gene: NA; V gene: TRBV11-2; J gene: TRBJ2-1
CDR3 protein: CSAGQGLGQPQHF; D gene: NA; V gene: TRBV29-1; J gene: TRBJ1-5